One sample yielded the 10 T cell receptor beta chains listed below, sequenced in a study of graft-versus-host responses after intestinal transplantation. Produced via immunoSEQ multiplex PCR; TCRdb's table is partial and in-frame only. Seen here are tens of thousands of clones, about 88% observed once, and the top ten hold over 0.45%. The antigens for these receptors are not known. Material: unstimulated CD4+ T cells sorted from spleen or lymph node cells, obtained before transplant. Source of these receptors: a human donor who was the organ donor for an intestinal transplant.

This clone was counted only a few times. The chain employs TRBV2 and TRBJ2-2; 13 bases agree with TRBD2. The ends lost 3 bases at V and 8 bases at J; junction bases unmatched: 3. The CDR3 runs to 15 residues. Germline assignment: CDR1 SNHLY and CDR2 FYNNEI. The CDR3, as DNA: TGTGCCAGCAGTGAGAGACTAGCGGGGGGAGGGGAGCTGTTTTTT. This codes for CASSERLAGGGELFF.

The J gene is TRBJ2-7, the V gene TRBV5-1, with TRBD1 identical over 10 bases. The germline V gene encodes CDR1 SGHRS and CDR2 YFSETQ. CDR3 length: 15 residues. J lost 4 bases, V lost 0 bases, and 4 bases had no gene match. The CDR3 nucleotides read TGCGCCAGCAGCTTGGCGGGACAGGGGCTTTACGAGCAGTACTTC. It translates to CASSLAGQGLYEQYF.

This clone has more than one count but fewer than ten. The rearrangement joins TRBV27 to TRBJ2-1, with TRBD2 as a possible D gene (7 bases). V lost 5 bases to trimming and J lost 6 bases, with 17 bases between them. CDR3 size: 15 residues. CDR1 MNHEY and CDR2 SMNVEV come from the germline V gene (reference sequence). Here the CDR3 reads CASSPQGRAINEQFF. The CDR3 nucleotides read TGTGCCAGCAGTCCCCAGGGGAGGGCCATCAATGAGCAGTTCTTC.

The J gene is TRBJ1-1, the V gene TRBV7-8, with TRBD1 identical over 8 bases. This CDR3 region has 13 residues. Germline V gene lookup returns CDR1 SGHVS and CDR2 FQNEAQ. With V trimmed by 4 bases and J by 4 bases, 2 bases remained unmatched. The CDR3 spells CASSSGQGTEAFF. CDR3 DNA sequence: TGTGCCAGCAGCTCCGGACAGGGCACTGAAGCTTTCTTT.

The V and J genes are TRBV7-6 and TRBJ2-5; the D gene is possibly TRBD2 (6 bases). CDR1 SGHVS and CDR2 FNYEAQ come from the germline V gene. The ends were cut back, 1 base at V and 5 bases at J, with 17 bases in the middle. The CDR3 is made up of 16 amino acids. The CDR3 DNA follows: TGTGCCAGCAGCTTAGGTGGCGGGGCGATTGGGGAGACCCAGTACTTC. This codes for CASSLGGGAIGETQYF.

V is TRBV19 and J is TRBJ1-2; no clear D gene. Germline V gives CDR1 LNHDA, CDR2 SQIVND (reference sequence). Trimming stripped 11 bases from V and 8 bases from J, with 24 bases between. There are 14 residues in the CDR3. The CDR3, as DNA: TGTGCCGTTGAAAAGGACGGGCCCCTTCGAGGCTACACCTTC. This gives the protein CAVEKDGPLRGYTF.

This clone was detected only once. The genes are TRBV11-2 and TRBJ1-1; D call uncertain. Trimming took off 2 bases at V and 4 bases at J, with 8 bases between the two ends. Germline V lookup: CDR1 SGHAT, CDR2 FQNNGV. This CDR3 comprises 13 residues. CDR3 in DNA: TGTGCCAGCAGCTTAAAGGCGAGCACTGAAGCTTTCTTT. Translating it yields CASSLKASTEAFF.

This clone was detected only a few times. The chain uses TRBV5-1 and TRBJ1-1; D gene unclear. The CDR3 is made up of 14 amino acids. V was cut by 0 bases and J by 4 bases, with 10 bases left in between. Germline V gene sequence: CDR1 SGHRS, CDR2 YFSETQ. The DNA for the CDR3 is TGCGCCAGCAGCTTGGGAAACGAGATCACTGAAGCTTTCTTT. Its protein product is CASSLGNEITEAFF.

The rearrangement joins TRBV19 to TRBJ2-1; 10 bases line up with TRBD2. From germline, CDR1 is LNHDA and CDR2 SQIVND (reference sequence). The CDR3 is 12 residues long. Losses at the gene ends were 3 bases for V and 14 bases for J; bases not matched to a gene: 4. The CDR3 here is CASSIGTSAEFF. The CDR3 region has the DNA TGTGCCAGTAGTATTGGGACTAGCGCCGAGTTCTTC.

This clone showed up just once. This chain uses TRBV19 with TRBJ2-2; 10 positions agree with TRBD2. After removal of 0 bases from V and 4 bases from J, the junction contained 2 bases not matched to a gene. The CDR3 is made up of 16 amino acids. Germline V lookup: CDR1 LNHDA, CDR2 SQIVND (reference sequence). CDR3 in DNA: TGTGCCAGTAGTATAGAGGCTAGCGGGAGCACCGGGGAGCTGTTTTTT. It yields the protein CASSIEASGSTGELFF.